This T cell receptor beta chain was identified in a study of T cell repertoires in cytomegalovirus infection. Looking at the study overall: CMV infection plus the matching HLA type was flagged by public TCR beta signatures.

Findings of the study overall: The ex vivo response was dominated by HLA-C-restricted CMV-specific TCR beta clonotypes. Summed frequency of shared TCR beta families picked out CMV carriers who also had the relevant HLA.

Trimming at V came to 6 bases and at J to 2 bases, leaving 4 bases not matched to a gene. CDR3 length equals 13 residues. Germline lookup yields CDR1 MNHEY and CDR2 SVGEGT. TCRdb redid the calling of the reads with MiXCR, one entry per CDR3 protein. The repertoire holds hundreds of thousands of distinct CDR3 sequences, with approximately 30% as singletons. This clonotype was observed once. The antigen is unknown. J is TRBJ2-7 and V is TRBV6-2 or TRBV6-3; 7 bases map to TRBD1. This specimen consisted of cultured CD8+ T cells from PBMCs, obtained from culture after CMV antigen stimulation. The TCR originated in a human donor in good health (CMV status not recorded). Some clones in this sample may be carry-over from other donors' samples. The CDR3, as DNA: TGTGCCAGCAGCCAGGGGGACCCCTACGAGCAGTACGTC. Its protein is CASSQGDPYEQYV.